These 32 T cell receptor beta chains came from one sample sequenced in a study of molecular identifiers for immune sequencing clone quantification. TCRdb itself ran the PCR reads through MiXCR, one entry per CDR3 protein. This table has around 300,000 distinct CDR3 sequences, about a quarter appearing once. Material for sequencing was naive CD8+ T cells from blood, with Jurkat cell RNA spiked in. The subset denotes: FACS-sorted CD8+CD4-CCR7+CD45RA+ naive T cells. The receptor set was obtained from a human donor in good health. Some libraries in this study had Jurkat cell RNA spiked in.

The table lists this clonotype with many counts. The chain employs TRBV7-2 and TRBJ2-7; 14 bases map to TRBD2. Germline CDR1 and CDR2: SGHTA and FQGNSA. V was clipped by 5 bases and J by 0 bases; unmatched bases: 6. The CDR3 spans 17 residues. The CDR3 coding sequence is TGTGCCAGCAGCCCGACTAGCGGGGGGGAGAGCTCCTACGAGCAGTACTTC. This encodes CASSPTSGGESSYEQYF.

V gene TRBV4-3 combines with J gene TRBJ1-1; D unclear. Germline V gene lookup returns CDR1 LGHNA and CDR2 YSLEER. Between the trimmed V and J ends, which lost 0 bases and 8 bases, there was a span of 13 bases. The CDR3 contains 14 residues. The CDR3 is CASSQDRSGAEAFF. CDR3 sequence (DNA): TGCGCCAGCAGCCAAGATCGGTCAGGCGCAGAAGCTTTCTTT.

As concerns this clonotype: The CDR3 does not end in the conserved phenylalanine or tryptophan, so this is likely a read error. The chain links TRBV11-2 to TRBJ2-3, with D possibly being TRBD2 (6 bases). CDR3 length equals 15 residues. The germline V gene has CDR1 SGHAT and CDR2 FQNNGV. The CDR3, as DNA: TGTGCCAGCAACTTAGCGGTCCTAGCTCCAGATACGCAGTATCTT. Translated: CASNLAVLAPDTQYL.

This clonotype was picked up one time. A single base separates this from a much larger clone, so it may be a read error. The rearrangement joins TRBV7-9 to TRBJ1-1; D unclear. This CDR3 has 13 amino acids. V was pared by 8 bases and J by 9 bases, with 19 bases between. From germline, CDR1 is SEHNR and CDR2 FQNEAQ (reference sequence). The CDR3 sequence is CASLEGNVAKAFF. The CDR3 DNA is TGTGCCAGCTTGGAGGGAAATGTAGCTAAAGCTTTCTTT.

V usage is TRBV28 and J usage is TRBJ2-2; 8 bases agree with TRBD1. CDR3 length equals 14 residues. Trimming cost V 4 bases and J 7 bases; bases outside gene matches: 5. Germline lookup yields CDR1 MDHEN and CDR2 SYDVKM. The CDR3 bases are TGTGCCAGCAGTTCATACAGGGGGATCGGGGAGCTGTTTTTT. It yields the protein CASSSYRGIGELFF.

The J gene is TRBJ1-1, the V gene TRBV3-1; no clear D. V dropped 3 bases and J dropped 3 bases, with 11 bases sitting between them. The germline gives CDR1 LGHDT, CDR2 YNNKEL (reference sequence). This CDR3 region has 14 residues. Written as DNA, the CDR3 is TGTGCCAGCAGCCACGGGCCGATGGACACTGAAGCTTTCTTT. Its protein product is CASSHGPMDTEAFF.

This chain connects TRBV10-3 to TRBJ1-1; 9 nucleotides align to TRBD1. V was pared by 5 bases and J by 5 bases, with 3 bases of the junction left unmatched. The CDR3 sequence is 13 residues long. Germline V CDR1 and CDR2: ENHRY, SYGVKD. The CDR3 is CAISPDRGTEAFF. CDR3 DNA sequence: TGTGCCATCAGTCCAGACAGGGGGACTGAAGCTTTCTTT.

This clonotype was observed a handful of times. Written as DNA, the CDR3 is TGTGCCAGCCGGGACAGCCACCAAGAGACCCAGTACTTC. This translates into CASRDSHQETQYF. The chain employs TRBV6-1 and TRBJ2-5; the match to TRBD1 covers 7 bases. V lost 8 bases, J lost 0 bases, and 3 bases stayed unmatched. The CDR3 extends over 13 amino acids. Germline lookup yields CDR1 MNHNS and CDR2 SASEGT.

The sample holds many counts of this clonotype. The V and J genes are TRBV4-3 and TRBJ2-3, with D possibly TRBD1 on 7 matching bases. V was pared by 0 bases and J by 0 bases, with 10 bases between. This CDR3 region has 16 residues. Germline CDR1 and CDR2: LGHNA and YSLEER. The CDR3 DNA sequence: TGCGCCAGCAGCCAAGACAGGGGGACTAGCACAGATACGCAGTATTTT. It translates to CASSQDRGTSTDTQYF.

This clonotype appeared many times. The chain is built from TRBV7-2 and TRBJ2-1, with 13 bases fitting TRBD2. The trim removed 4 bases at V and 4 bases at J, leaving 13 bases unmatched. The CDR3 covers 19 residues. The V gene's germline CDR1 is SGHTA and CDR2 FQGNSA. CDR3 nucleotide sequence: TGTGCCAGCAGCTACGCGTGGACTAGCGGGGGAGCAAATTACAATGAGCAGTTCTTC. Translating gives CASSYAWTSGGANYNEQFF.

The table lists this clonotype with a few counts. The chain uses TRBV29-1 and TRBJ1-4, with D perhaps TRBD1 (5 bases). Between the trimmed V and J ends, which lost 3 bases and 7 bases, there was a span of 18 bases. The CDR3 runs to 15 residues. The germline gives CDR1 SQVTM, CDR2 ANQGSEA. CDR3 in amino acids: CSVEVRGWGGEKLFF. In DNA, the CDR3 is TGCAGCGTTGAGGTCCGAGGCTGGGGGGGTGAAAAACTGTTTTTT.

The CDR3 reads CASRTGTSSGEGNYGYTF. CDR3 DNA sequence: TGTGCCAGCAGAACCGGGACGTCCAGCGGCGAGGGAAACTATGGCTACACCTTC. The chain couples TRBV9 to TRBJ1-2; D is perhaps TRBD1 (5 bases). Deletions cut 5 bases from V and 2 bases from J, with 25 bases between. The CDR3 contains 18 residues. The germline V gene encodes CDR1 SGDLS and CDR2 YYNGEE.

This clonotype was detected many times. The V gene is TRBV19, the J gene TRBJ2-3, with D tentatively TRBD1 or TRBD2 (5 bases each). Germline values: CDR1 LNHDA, CDR2 SQIVND (reference sequence). The CDR3 runs to 16 residues. The V and J ends lost 3 bases and 6 bases respectively, with 19 bases between them. The CDR3 DNA sequence: TGTGCCAGTAGTATTCACGGGGACCGGTCGGCCGATACGCAGTATTTT. Translated, it gives CASSIHGDRSADTQYF.

This clonotype came up many times. The chain recombines TRBV9 with TRBJ2-1, with no clear D. Trimming removed 0 bases from V and 10 bases from J, with 5 bases in between. Germline values: CDR1 SGDLS, CDR2 YYNGEE. This CDR3 is 11 amino acids long. The CDR3 loop reads CASSVGKEQFF. The CDR3 DNA sequence: TGTGCCAGCAGCGTAGGTAAAGAGCAGTTCTTC.

This clonotype was found a few times. The chain is built from TRBV19 and TRBJ2-7; TRBD1 might be the D (5 bases). Trimming left V 5 bases short and J 2 bases short, with 13 bases between. Germline CDR1 is LNHDA and CDR2 is SQIVND (reference sequence). The CDR3 runs 14 residues. DNA of the CDR3: TGTGCCAGTAGTCTTTTCGCAGGGACCTACGAGCAGTACTTC. Encoded protein: CASSLFAGTYEQYF.

The rearrangement uses TRBV7-3 and TRBJ2-2; D ambiguous. Per the germline V gene, CDR1 is SGHTA and CDR2 is FQGTGA. Trimming removed 1 base at V and 3 bases at J, with 9 bases between. The CDR3 consists of 15 residues. The CDR3 region has the DNA TGTGCCAGCAGCTTAAGCGGCCCTTACACCGGGGAGCTGTTTTTT. Translating gives CASSLSGPYTGELFF. Filled out from reference TRBV7-3 and TRBJ2-2, the complete variable domain reads GAGVSQTPSNKVTEKGKYVELRCDPISGHTALYWYRQSLGQGPEFLIYFQGTGAADDSGLPNDRFFAVRPEGSVSTLKIQRTERGDSAVYLCASSLSGPYTGELFFGEGSRLTVL.

This clonotype was observed many times. The chain carries TRBV12-3 or TRBV12-4 and TRBJ2-2; 11 nucleotides match TRBD1. The ends lost 8 bases at V and 6 bases at J; junction bases unmatched: 5. This CDR3 is 14 amino acids long. In nucleotides, the CDR3 is TGTGCCAGCGACGGGACAGGGGGATCCGGGGAGCTGTTTTTT. Protein product: CASDGTGGSGELFF.

The rearrangement uses TRBV28 and TRBJ2-7, with D perhaps assigned TRBD1 or TRBD2 (5 bases each). The V end was cut by 7 bases, the J end by 5 bases, with 24 bases between. The germline gives CDR1 MDHEN, CDR2 SYDVKM. The CDR3 totals 16 residues. The CDR3 DNA follows: TGTGCCAGCAATATGGAAAGACAGCGGAAAAGGGACGAGCAGTACTTC. It yields the protein CASNMERQRKRDEQYF.

This clonotype was detected only a few times. The chain employs TRBV19 and TRBJ2-5; the D gene is possibly TRBD2 (6 bases). The germline V gene encodes CDR1 LNHDA and CDR2 SQIVND (reference sequence). The CDR3 has 12 amino acids. V gave up 5 bases and J gave up 5 bases, with 9 bases separating them. CDR3 bases: TGTGCCAGTAGTGGGACTCCGGAGACCCAGTACTTC. Translating gives CASSGTPETQYF.

This clonotype has only a few counts. The gene calls are TRBV4-1 and TRBJ2-5; D gene uncertain. V lost 0 bases to trimming and J lost 4 bases, with 12 bases between them. There are 15 residues in the CDR3. The V gene's germline CDR1 is MGHRA and CDR2 YSYEKL. This CDR3 reads CASSQDHLPGETQYF. In nucleotides, the CDR3 is TGCGCCAGCAGCCAAGATCATCTCCCCGGAGAGACCCAGTACTTC.

The gene calls are TRBV7-9 and TRBJ2-1; the D gene is possibly TRBD2 (6 bases). CDR1 and CDR2 from the germline V gene are SEHNR and FQNEAQ (reference sequence). V was cut by 5 bases and J by 8 bases, with 22 bases left in between. CDR3 length equals 16 residues. This CDR3 reads CASSPIKAGPLDEQFF. CDR3 bases: TGTGCCAGCAGCCCAATAAAAGCGGGCCCTCTAGATGAGCAGTTCTTC.

This clonotype was seen at least ten times. J is TRBJ2-1 and V is TRBV7-6; D remains ambiguous. Trimming took 2 bases from V and 9 from J, leaving 11 bases between them. The CDR3 totals 13 residues. Germline lookup yields CDR1 SGHVS and CDR2 FNYEAQ. The CDR3 DNA sequence: TGTGCCAGCAGCTTAATTTTTAATGGTGAGCAGTTCTTC. Translating gives CASSLIFNGEQFF.

A word on this clonotype: A read error may be the cause here, since a much bigger clone is one base away. The chain employs TRBV5-3 and TRBJ1-2, with TRBD1 as a possible D gene (5 bases). TRBV5-3 is filed as an ORF, its function uncertain. This CDR3 region has 14 residues. The V gene lost 10 bases and the J gene lost 8 bases, with 24 bases spanning the gap. CDR3: CARSLDGGESGYTF. The CDR3 DNA sequence: TGTGCCCGCAGCTTGGATGGAGGGGAATCGGGCTACACCTTC.

Worth noting for this clonotype: Since a much larger clone is just one base distant, this may be a read error. This chain uses TRBV6-1 with TRBJ1-1; 7 bases line up with TRBD1. Germline CDR1 is MNHNS and CDR2 is SASEGT. The CDR3 is 15 residues long. CDR3: CASSDLTGLFTDAFF. DNA for the CDR3: TGTGCCAGCAGTGATTTGACAGGGTTATTCACTGATGCTTTCTTT.

Points on this clonotype: Its ends do not fully match the called genes, so a read error is possible. This chain joins TRBV7-9 and TRBJ2-2; D is possibly TRBD1 or TRBD2 (5 bases each). Per the germline V gene, CDR1 is SEHNR and CDR2 is FQNEAQ (reference sequence). The CDR3 totals 15 residues. CDR3 DNA sequence: TGTGCCAGCAGCTTCGTCCCGGGTGACACCGGGGCGCTGTTTTTT. Its protein is CASSFVPGDTGALFF.

Regarding this clonotype: A clone one base away is much larger, so this may be a read error. The chain has TRBV27 and TRBJ2-2; TRBD2 might be the D (6 bases). This CDR3 has 16 residues. Germline V gene lookup returns CDR1 MNHEY and CDR2 SMNVEV (reference sequence). The CDR3 region is CASSLIGGKGTGDLFF. The CDR3 DNA follows: TGTGCCAGCAGTTTGATTGGCGGGAAAGGCACCGGGGACCTGTTTTTT.

For this clonotype: A much larger clone differs by one base, so this may be a read error. This chain joins TRBV27 and TRBJ2-7; 8 bases match TRBD2. Looked up from germline, CDR1 is MNHEY and CDR2 is SMNVEV (reference sequence). This CDR3 comprises 13 residues. In DNA form, the CDR3 reads TGTGTCAGCCGTAGCGGGGTGCGTGGGGAGCAGTACTTC. Translating it yields CVSRSGVRGEQYF.

As regards this clonotype: This may be a read error: a much more frequent sequence differs by one nucleotide. The genes are TRBV12-3 or TRBV12-4 and TRBJ1-1; D is possibly TRBD1 (5 bases). The length of the CDR3 is 12 residues. The CDR3 DNA sequence: TGTTCCAGCACCGGGGGGGGCACTGAAGCTTTCTTT. Its translation: CSSTGGGTEAFF.

Concerning this clonotype: A much larger clone sits a single nucleotide away, making a read error possible. The rearrangement uses TRBV27 and TRBJ2-7; tentatively, D is TRBD1 or TRBD2 (5 bases each). There are 15 residues in the CDR3. Germline values: CDR1 MNHEY, CDR2 SMNVEV (reference sequence). CDR3 sequence reads: CASSLEPGTPYAQYF. CDR3 nucleotides: TGTGCCAGCAGTTTAGAGCCGGGGACCCCCTACGCGCAGTACTTC.

The sample holds many counts of this clonotype. The genes are TRBV7-2 and TRBJ2-1, with D uncertain. V lost 3 bases and J lost 7, with 4 bases in between. The CDR3 is made up of 11 amino acids. CDR1 is SGHTA, CDR2 FQGNSA, per germline. The CDR3 sequence is CASSFSNEQFF. DNA of the CDR3: TGTGCCAGCAGCTTTTCAAATGAGCAGTTCTTC.

This chain uses TRBV29-1 with TRBJ1-2; possible D gene TRBD1, 5 bases. The CDR3 runs to 15 residues. Germline V gene sequence: CDR1 SQVTM, CDR2 ANQGSEA. V shed 0 bases and J shed 3 bases, with 14 bases lying between them. The CDR3 is CSVEDLGQGDYGYTF. The CDR3 DNA reads as TGCAGCGTTGAAGATCTGGGGCAGGGTGACTATGGCTACACCTTC.

With respect to this clonotype: A much larger clone sits a single nucleotide away, making a read error possible. The V call is TRBV11-2, the J call TRBJ2-3; D may be TRBD1 or TRBD2 (5 bases each). Trimming pared 11 bases from V and 2 bases from J, leaving 14 bases between. There are 13 residues in the CDR3. The germline V gene encodes CDR1 SGHAT and CDR2 FQNNGV. Here the CDR3 DNA reads TGTGCCGGTTCCAGGGAGAACACAGATACGCAGTATTTT. Its translation: CAGSRENTDTQYF.